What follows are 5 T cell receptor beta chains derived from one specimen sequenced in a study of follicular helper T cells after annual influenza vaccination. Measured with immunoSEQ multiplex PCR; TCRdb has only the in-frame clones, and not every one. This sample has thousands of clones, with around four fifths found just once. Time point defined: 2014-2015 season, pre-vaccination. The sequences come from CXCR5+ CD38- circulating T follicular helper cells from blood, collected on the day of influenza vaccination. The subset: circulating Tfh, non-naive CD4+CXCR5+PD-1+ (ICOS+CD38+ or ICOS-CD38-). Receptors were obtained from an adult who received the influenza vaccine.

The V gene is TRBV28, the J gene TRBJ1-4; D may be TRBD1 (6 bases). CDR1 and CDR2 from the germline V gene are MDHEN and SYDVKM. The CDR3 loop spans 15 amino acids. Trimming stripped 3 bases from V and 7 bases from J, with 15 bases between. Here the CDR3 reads CASSFRNRGLEKLFF. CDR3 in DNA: TGTGCCAGCAGTTTCAGGAATCGGGGGCTTGAAAAACTGTTTTTT.

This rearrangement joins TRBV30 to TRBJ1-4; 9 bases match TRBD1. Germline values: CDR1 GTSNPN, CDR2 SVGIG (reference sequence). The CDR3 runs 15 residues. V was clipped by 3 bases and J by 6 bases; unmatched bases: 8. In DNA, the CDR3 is TGTGCCTGGAGGTCTCCGGGACAGGGATATGAAAAACTGTTTTTT. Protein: CAWRSPGQGYEKLFF. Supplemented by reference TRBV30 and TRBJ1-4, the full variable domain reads SQTIHQWPATLVQPVGSPLSLECTVEGTSNPNLYWYRQAAGRGLQLLFYSVGIGQISSEVPQNLSASRPQDRQFILSSKKLLLSDSGFYLCAWRSPGQGYEKLFFGSGTQLSVL.

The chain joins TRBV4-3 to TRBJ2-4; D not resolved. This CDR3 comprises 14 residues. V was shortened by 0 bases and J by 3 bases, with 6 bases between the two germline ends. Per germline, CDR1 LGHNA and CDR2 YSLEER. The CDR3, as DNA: TGCGCCAGCAGCCAAGAAGTGGGCAAAAACATTCAGTACTTC. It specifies CASSQEVGKNIQYF.

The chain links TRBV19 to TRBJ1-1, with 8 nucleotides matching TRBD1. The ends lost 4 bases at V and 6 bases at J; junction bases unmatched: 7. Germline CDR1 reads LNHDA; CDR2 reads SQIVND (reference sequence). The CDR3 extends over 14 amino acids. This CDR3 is CASSKTGGRPEAFF. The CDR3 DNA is TGTGCCAGTAGTAAAACAGGGGGACGGCCTGAAGCTTTCTTT.

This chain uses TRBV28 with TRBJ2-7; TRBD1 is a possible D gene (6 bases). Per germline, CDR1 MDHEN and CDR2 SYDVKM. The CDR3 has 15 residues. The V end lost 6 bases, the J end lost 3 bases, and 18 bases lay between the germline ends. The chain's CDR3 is CASSTSGTGNYEQYF. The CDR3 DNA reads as TGTGCCAGCAGCACCTCCGGCACAGGGAACTACGAGCAGTACTTC.